The 15 T cell receptor beta chains in this list originate from one sample, sequenced in a study of OX40 agonist ivuxolimab in advanced cancers. Profiled with immunoSEQ multiplex PCR; TCRdb holds only in-frame clones, not every one. The sample has about 89,000 clones, 85% to 95% seen once. Sequences were derived from CD4+ or CD8+ T cells sorted from blood, sampled in a trial of the OX40 agonist ivuxolimab. The receptors derive from an adult with an advanced solid tumor such as melanoma, head and neck, liver or kidney cancer.

This sequence joins TRBV29-1 and TRBJ2-1; weak D call: TRBD2 (6 bases). V was shortened by 6 bases and J by 0 bases, with 12 bases between the two germline ends. The CDR3 runs to 14 residues. CDR1 is SQVTM, CDR2 ANQGSEA, per germline. DNA of the CDR3: TGCAGCGTGCTAGCGCAGAGCTCCTACAATGAGCAGTTCTTC. Amino acids: CSVLAQSSYNEQFF.

This sequence joins TRBV21-1 and TRBJ2-3; TRBD2 is the table's D call and was not checked against the DNA. TRBV21-1 is flagged as a pseudogene. This CDR3 region has 20 residues. This chain's CDR3 is CASSKGHPFSGRVHTDTQYF. The CDR3 DNA reads TGTGCCAGCAGCAAAGGGCACCCTTTTAGCGGGAGGGTTCACACAGATACGCAGTATTTT.

This chain links TRBV7-2 with TRBJ2-1, with 15 bases lining up with TRBD2. The V segment lost 5 bases and the J segment 7 bases; nucleotides outside the gene matches: 3. CDR1 and CDR2 (germline): SGHTA, FQGNSA. This CDR3 has 15 residues. The CDR3 sequence: CASSEGLAGGNEQFF. The CDR3, as DNA: TGTGCCAGCAGCGAGGGACTAGCGGGAGGAAATGAGCAGTTCTTC.

This clone has just one count. This chain joins TRBV4-3 and TRBJ1-3; D not certain. Trimming removed 1 base from V and 1 base from J, with 8 bases in between. CDR3 length: 15 amino acids. Germline lookup yields CDR1 LGHNA and CDR2 YSLEER. CDR3 region: CASSQVKDSGNTIYF. The CDR3 DNA sequence: TGCGCCAGCAGCCAAGTGAAAGATTCTGGAAACACCATATATTTT.

The chain joins TRBV4-1 to TRBJ1-5; no clear D gene. The V gene's germline CDR1 is MGHRA and CDR2 YSYEKL. The V end lost 2 bases, the J end lost 3 bases, and 17 bases lay between the germline ends. This CDR3 region has 17 residues. The CDR3 loop reads CASSQYHVRVDNQPQHF. The CDR3 coding sequence is TGCGCCAGCAGCCAATATCATGTTCGGGTCGACAATCAGCCCCAGCATTTT.

V gene TRBV4-3 combines with J gene TRBJ1-2; 11 bases fit TRBD1. Germline CDR1 reads LGHNA; CDR2 reads YSLEER. CDR3 size: 16 residues. The trim removed 1 base at V and 8 bases at J, leaving 9 bases unmatched. CDR3 region: CASSQVGTGGLRGYTF. CDR3 nucleotides: TGCGCCAGCAGCCAAGTCGGGACAGGGGGACTGAGGGGCTACACCTTC.

This clone has a single count. The V call is TRBV11-3, the J call TRBJ2-3; D possibly matches TRBD1 or TRBD2 (6 bases each). Trimming removed 5 bases at V and 0 bases at J, with 21 bases between. This CDR3 has 18 residues. Germline CDR1 SGHNT, CDR2 YENEEA. CDR3 DNA: TGTGCCAGCAGCCTCAAACGTAGGGGGGAGTTTAGCACAGATACGCAGTATTTT. It yields the protein CASSLKRRGEFSTDTQYF.

DNA for the CDR3: TGTGCCAGTAGCCGACAGGGAATAGCCAAAAACATTCAGTACTTC. It specifies CASSRQGIAKNIQYF. The chain employs TRBV19 and TRBJ2-4, with 7 nucleotides matching TRBD1. V lost 6 bases and J lost 0; bases outside the gene matches: 5. The CDR3 has 15 residues. Germline V gene lookup returns CDR1 LNHDA and CDR2 SQIVND (reference sequence).

This chain joins TRBV30 and TRBJ2-5; the D gene could be TRBD1 or TRBD2 (6 bases each). The length of the CDR3 is 18 residues. With 0 bases removed from V and 2 bases from J, the gap between germline ends came to 22 bases. The germline V gene encodes CDR1 GTSNPN and CDR2 SVGIG (reference sequence). The CDR3 reads CAWSVLGWGDTFQETQYF. For the CDR3, the DNA is TGTGCCTGGAGTGTACTCGGTTGGGGGGACACCTTTCAAGAGACCCAGTACTTC.

V usage is TRBV5-1 and J usage is TRBJ1-2; TRBD1 agrees at 7 bases. The germline V gene encodes CDR1 SGHRS and CDR2 YFSETQ. The CDR3 runs to 13 residues. Trimming took 4 bases from V and 8 from J; bases not matched to a gene: 8. This chain's CDR3 is CASSTMTGIGYTF. The CDR3 bases are TGCGCCAGCAGCACCATGACAGGGATCGGCTACACCTTC.

This clone was seen a few times. CDR3 residues: CAWSGQIDQPQHF. DNA of the CDR3: TGTGCCTGGAGTGGGCAGATAGATCAGCCCCAGCATTTT. The rearrangement joins TRBV30 to TRBJ1-5; D remains ambiguous. CDR1 and CDR2 from the germline V gene are GTSNPN and SVGIG (reference sequence). CDR3 length: 13 amino acids. Trimming cost V 1 base and J 5 bases, with 9 bases left between them.

This chain uses TRBV11-3 with TRBJ2-5; a weak D match, TRBD1 (6 bases). This CDR3 comprises 14 residues. V was shortened by 3 bases and J by 5 bases, with 13 bases between the two germline ends. Germline-derived CDR1 and CDR2 are SGHNT and YENEEA. The CDR3: CASSLSRGGETQYF. The CDR3, as DNA: TGTGCCAGCAGCTTGAGCAGGGGTGGGGAGACCCAGTACTTC. The full variable domain, with the rest looked up from reference TRBV11-3 and TRBJ2-5, is EAGVVQSPRYKIIEKKQPVAFWCNPISGHNTLYWYLQNLGQGPELLIRYENEEAVDDSQLPKDRFSAERLKGVDSTLKIQPAELGDSAVYLCASSLSRGGETQYFGPGTRLLVL.

The gene calls are TRBV7-8 and TRBJ2-7; maybe TRBD1 (5 bases). The V end lost 1 base, the J end lost 1 base, and 8 bases lay between the germline ends. Per germline, CDR1 SGHVS and CDR2 FQNEAQ. The CDR3 extends over 14 amino acids. The CDR3 nucleotides are TGTGCCAGCAGCTTAGTTGGGGCATCCTACGAGCAGTACGTC. The encoded protein is CASSLVGASYEQYV.

The chain employs TRBV6-6 and TRBJ1-3, with D unclear. CDR3 length: 13 amino acids. The V gene's germline CDR1 is MNHNY and CDR2 SVGAGI (reference sequence). The V end lost 4 bases, the J end lost 11 bases, and 15 bases lay between the germline ends. CDR3 sequence reads: CASSSAGKGAIYF. CDR3 coding DNA: TGTGCCAGCAGTTCGGCGGGTAAAGGTGCCATATATTTT.

J is TRBJ2-3 and V is TRBV28, with unresolved D. Germline CDR1 reads MDHEN; CDR2 reads SYDVKM. V gave up 2 bases and J gave up 6 bases, with 6 bases separating them. This CDR3 spans 12 amino acids. CDR3 residues: CASSLTWDTQYF. CDR3 coding DNA: TGTGCCAGCAGTTTAACCTGGGATACGCAGTATTTT.